The 13 T cell receptor beta chains given below trace back to one sample, sequenced in a study of T cell changes during pregnancy in multiple sclerosis. Repertoires were generated with immunoSEQ multiplex PCR, while TCRdb's copy carries only in-frame clones and drops some. The sample has about 58,000 clones, about 90% seen once. The specimen comprised CD4+ T cells from peripheral blood mononuclear cells, sampled after pregnancy. The receptors here all came from a female donor in good health, enrolled as a control in a pregnancy study.

This clone has just one count. CDR3 in DNA: TGTGCCAGCAGCGCCCGGACAGGGATGAACACTGAAGCTTTCTTT. It specifies CASSARTGMNTEAFF. The rearrangement uses TRBV7-3 and TRBJ1-1; TRBD1 matches 8 bases. Germline CDR1 SGHTA, CDR2 FQGTGA. After removal of 5 bases from V and 0 bases from J, the junction contained 5 bases not matched to a gene. The CDR3 consists of 15 residues.

V gene TRBV7-2 combines with J gene TRBJ2-1; 8 positions agree with TRBD2. CDR3 length: 15 residues. Germline V CDR1 and CDR2: SGHTA, FQGNSA. V trimming: 1 base; J trimming: 4 bases; junction bases outside the gene matches: 3. The CDR3 DNA is TGTGCCAGCAGCTTAGAAGCGGGGGAGTACAATGAGCAGTTCTTC. Translating gives CASSLEAGEYNEQFF.

CDR3 region: CAWSVLTGNGNTIYF. In DNA, the CDR3 is TGTGCCTGGAGTGTCCTAACAGGGAATGGAAACACCATATATTTT. The gene calls are TRBV30 and TRBJ1-3; perhaps TRBD1 as D (6 bases). Germline V lookup: CDR1 GTSNPN, CDR2 SVGIG (reference sequence). V was shortened by 0 bases and J by 3 bases, with 12 bases between the two germline ends. This CDR3 is 15 amino acids long.

The chain uses TRBV5-6 and TRBJ2-7; TRBD1 aligns across 8 bases. From germline, CDR1 is SGHDT and CDR2 YYEEEE. Trimming took 2 bases from V and 3 from J; bases not matched to a gene: 13. The CDR3 totals 17 residues. The CDR3 here is CASSFPSFGTGYYEQYF. CDR3 bases: TGTGCCAGCAGCTTTCCCTCTTTCGGGACAGGTTACTACGAGCAGTACTTC.

The J gene is TRBJ1-5, the V gene TRBV29-1; D may be TRBD1 (5 bases). The CDR3 contains 14 residues. Germline values: CDR1 SQVTM, CDR2 ANQGSEA. The ends were cut back, 4 bases at V and 3 bases at J, with 13 bases in the middle. In DNA form, the CDR3 reads TGCAGCGTTGCTTGGGGCCTCTACAATCAGCCCCAGCATTTT. This sequence encodes CSVAWGLYNQPQHF.

The chain uses TRBV6-5 and TRBJ2-7, with TRBD1 identical over 8 bases. Per germline, CDR1 MNHEY and CDR2 SVGAGI. This CDR3 has 14 residues. V trimming: 7 bases; J trimming: 1 base; junction bases outside the gene matches: 6. This chain's CDR3 is CASIRTGTSYEQYF. In DNA form, the CDR3 reads TGTGCCAGCATTAGGACAGGGACGTCCTACGAGCAGTACTTC.

V is TRBV5-4 and J is TRBJ2-5; D is uncertain. The V gene lost 1 base and the J gene lost 2 bases, with 3 bases spanning the gap. Germline assignment: CDR1 SGHNT and CDR2 YYREEE (reference sequence). This CDR3 is 12 amino acids long. The CDR3 region has the DNA TGTGCCAGCAGCTTGCTGCAAGAGACCCAGTACTTC. Translation: CASSLLQETQYF.

This clone was seen a single time. The chain has TRBV2 and TRBJ1-5; D not resolved. CDR3 length: 13 amino acids. Germline V gene lookup returns CDR1 SNHLY and CDR2 FYNNEI. Trimming removed 4 bases at V and 0 bases at J, with 4 bases between. CDR3 residues: CASSVYSNQPQHF. The CDR3 bases are TGTGCCAGCAGTGTCTATAGCAATCAGCCCCAGCATTTT.

J is TRBJ1-6 and V is TRBV2; TRBD1 is a possible D gene (6 bases). This CDR3 comprises 19 residues. Germline lookup yields CDR1 SNHLY and CDR2 FYNNEI. The germline V and J ends were trimmed by 6 bases and 4 bases, with 25 bases remaining between them. The CDR3 reads CASSLYSRPGVLYNSPLHF. CDR3 DNA sequence: TGTGCCAGCAGCCTATATTCCCGCCCAGGGGTCTTATATAATTCACCCCTCCACTTT.

This clone was observed a few times. The V and J genes are TRBV12-5 and TRBJ2-1, with TRBD2 matching over 13 bases. Germline V gene lookup returns CDR1 LGHNT and CDR2 FRNRAP. There are 14 residues in the CDR3. The ends lost 2 bases at V and 10 bases at J; junction bases unmatched: 2. The CDR3 nucleotides are TGTGCTAGTGGTTTGCGGGGACTAGCGGGAGAGCAGTTCTTC. Protein product: CASGLRGLAGEQFF.

This sequence joins TRBV7-8 and TRBJ2-5; D gene uncertain. Between the trimmed V and J ends, which lost 1 base and 5 bases, there was a span of 14 bases. Germline CDR1 reads SGHVS; CDR2 reads FQNEAQ. The CDR3 contains 15 residues. The CDR3 protein is CASSLGIVEAETQYF. CDR3 in DNA: TGTGCCAGCAGCTTAGGGATCGTAGAGGCCGAGACCCAGTACTTC.

As DNA, the CDR3 is TGTGCCAGCAGCCAATCCGGGACAGGGGAGACCCAGTACTTC. Its protein product is CASSQSGTGETQYF. The chain carries TRBV9 and TRBJ2-5; TRBD1 matches at 9 bases. CDR1 and CDR2 from the germline V gene are SGDLS and YYNGEE. Germline trimming cut 4 bases from V and 5 bases from J; bases unmatched to any gene: 6. The CDR3 consists of 14 residues.

This clone came up once. The chain couples TRBV6-5 to TRBJ2-5; 11 bases map to TRBD2. Germline CDR1 MNHEY, CDR2 SVGAGI. The CDR3 is made up of 16 amino acids. V shed 3 bases, J shed 4 bases, and the junction held 7 bases outside the gene matches. The CDR3 loop reads CASSYWLAGGGETQYF. The DNA of the CDR3 is TGTGCCAGCAGTTATTGGCTAGCGGGGGGTGGAGAGACCCAGTACTTC.